One sample yielded the 9 T cell receptor beta chains listed below, sequenced in a study of response to subunit inactivated influenza vaccine. From the RT-PCR reads, TCRdb called clonotypes with MiXCR, one entry per CDR3 protein. The top ten clones hold around 13% of a sample with 500,000 to 550,000 distinct CDR3 sequences, roughly 8.2% of them seen once. This specimen consisted of PBMCs from blood, obtained less than 30 months after vaccination. The receptors originated from a man between 45 and 75 years old who received an inactivated influenza vaccine.

This clonotype appeared a few times. The V call is TRBV5-1, the J call TRBJ1-2; the D is unclear. The CDR3 length is 15 residues. Germline V gives CDR1 SGHRS, CDR2 YFSETQ. Trimming shortened V by 0 bases and J by 6 bases, and 15 bases separated the two germline ends. The CDR3 is CASSLDRETPNGYTF. In nucleotides, the CDR3 is TGCGCCAGCAGCTTGGACAGAGAAACTCCGAATGGCTACACCTTC.

Only a few counts were recorded for this clonotype. The V and J genes are TRBV7-9 and TRBJ1-3; the D is unclear. V lost 2 bases, J lost 0 bases, and 11 bases lay in between. Germline loops: CDR1 SEHNR, CDR2 FQNEAQ (reference sequence). The CDR3 spans 16 residues. The CDR3 nucleotides are TGTGCCAGCAGCTTATATCAGAGTACCTCTGGAAACACCATATATTTT. This translates into CASSLYQSTSGNTIYF.

This clonotype occurred a few times. The CDR3 here is CSARDIVRGETQYF. The CDR3 DNA is TGCAGTGCTAGAGATATTGTCAGGGGGGAGACCCAGTACTTC. V is TRBV20-1 and J is TRBJ2-5; 7 nucleotides match TRBD1. With 0 bases clipped from V and 5 bases from J, the junction kept 6 bases outside the gene matches. CDR1 and CDR2 (germline): DFQATT, SNEGSKA (reference sequence). This CDR3 contains 14 residues.

This clonotype was picked up many times. This chain uses TRBV5-1 with TRBJ2-3, with D possibly called TRBD1 or TRBD2 (5 bases each). V lost 4 bases to trimming and J lost 3 bases, with 12 bases between them. This CDR3 region has 14 residues. Germline-derived CDR1 and CDR2 are SGHRS and YFSETQ. The CDR3 region has the DNA TGCGCCAGCAGCGTGGGACCTTTTACAGATACGCAGTATTTT. Its translation: CASSVGPFTDTQYF. The variable domain in full, completed from reference TRBV5-1 and TRBJ2-3, reads KAGVTQTPRYLIKTRGQQVTLSCSPISGHRSVSWYQQTPGQGLQFLFEYFSETQRNKGNFPGRFSGRQFSNSRSEMNVSTLELGDSALYLCASSVGPFTDTQYFGPGTRLTVL.

V and J are TRBV25-1 and TRBJ1-5; D is possibly TRBD1 (6 bases). The V end lost 4 bases, the J end lost 3 bases, and 13 bases lay between the germline ends. The germline V gene has CDR1 MGHDK and CDR2 SYGVNS. This CDR3 has 15 residues. CDR3 loop: CASSGRTEINQPQHF. CDR3 DNA sequence: TGTGCCAGCAGTGGAAGGACAGAGATCAATCAGCCCCAGCATTTT.

This clonotype has just a few counts. The chain combines TRBV6-5 with TRBJ1-2, with TRBD1 identical over 8 bases. CDR3 length: 12 residues. In germline, CDR1 is MNHEY, CDR2 SVGAGI. Trimming cost V 5 bases and J 10 bases; bases outside gene matches: 6. The CDR3 loop reads CASSQGALAYTF. In nucleotides, the CDR3 is TGTGCCAGCAGTCAGGGGGCGCTTGCCTACACCTTC.

The table lists this clonotype with a few counts. The chain combines TRBV10-2 with TRBJ2-7; 10 positions agree with TRBD2. Germline CDR1 is WSHSY and CDR2 is SAAADI. V trimming: 0 bases; J trimming: 5 bases; junction bases outside the gene matches: 13. This CDR3 has 18 amino acids. The CDR3 protein is CASSESRSSGSLKDEQYF. CDR3 DNA sequence: TGCGCCAGCAGTGAGTCTCGGTCTAGCGGGAGCCTTAAAGACGAGCAGTACTTC.

V gene TRBV6-2 or TRBV6-3 combines with J gene TRBJ1-5; no clear D. This CDR3 region has 15 residues. Per the germline V gene, CDR1 is MNHEY and CDR2 is SVGEGT. The V end was cut by 6 bases, the J end by 2 bases, with 14 bases between. CDR3 DNA sequence: TGTGCCAGCAGGGAATGGGGAAAGGGCAATCAGCCCCAGCATTTT. Protein product: CASREWGKGNQPQHF.

This clonotype has just a few counts. This sequence joins TRBV19 and TRBJ2-1, with 9 positions matching TRBD2. The CDR3 extends over 20 amino acids. In germline, CDR1 is LNHDA, CDR2 SQIVND (reference sequence). The trim removed 4 bases at V and 0 bases at J, leaving 16 bases unmatched. DNA of the CDR3: TGTGCCAGTAGTACCTCCGGTGGCGGGAGGGCCCCTAGCTCCTACAATGAGCAGTTCTTC. Translation: CASSTSGGGRAPSSYNEQFF.